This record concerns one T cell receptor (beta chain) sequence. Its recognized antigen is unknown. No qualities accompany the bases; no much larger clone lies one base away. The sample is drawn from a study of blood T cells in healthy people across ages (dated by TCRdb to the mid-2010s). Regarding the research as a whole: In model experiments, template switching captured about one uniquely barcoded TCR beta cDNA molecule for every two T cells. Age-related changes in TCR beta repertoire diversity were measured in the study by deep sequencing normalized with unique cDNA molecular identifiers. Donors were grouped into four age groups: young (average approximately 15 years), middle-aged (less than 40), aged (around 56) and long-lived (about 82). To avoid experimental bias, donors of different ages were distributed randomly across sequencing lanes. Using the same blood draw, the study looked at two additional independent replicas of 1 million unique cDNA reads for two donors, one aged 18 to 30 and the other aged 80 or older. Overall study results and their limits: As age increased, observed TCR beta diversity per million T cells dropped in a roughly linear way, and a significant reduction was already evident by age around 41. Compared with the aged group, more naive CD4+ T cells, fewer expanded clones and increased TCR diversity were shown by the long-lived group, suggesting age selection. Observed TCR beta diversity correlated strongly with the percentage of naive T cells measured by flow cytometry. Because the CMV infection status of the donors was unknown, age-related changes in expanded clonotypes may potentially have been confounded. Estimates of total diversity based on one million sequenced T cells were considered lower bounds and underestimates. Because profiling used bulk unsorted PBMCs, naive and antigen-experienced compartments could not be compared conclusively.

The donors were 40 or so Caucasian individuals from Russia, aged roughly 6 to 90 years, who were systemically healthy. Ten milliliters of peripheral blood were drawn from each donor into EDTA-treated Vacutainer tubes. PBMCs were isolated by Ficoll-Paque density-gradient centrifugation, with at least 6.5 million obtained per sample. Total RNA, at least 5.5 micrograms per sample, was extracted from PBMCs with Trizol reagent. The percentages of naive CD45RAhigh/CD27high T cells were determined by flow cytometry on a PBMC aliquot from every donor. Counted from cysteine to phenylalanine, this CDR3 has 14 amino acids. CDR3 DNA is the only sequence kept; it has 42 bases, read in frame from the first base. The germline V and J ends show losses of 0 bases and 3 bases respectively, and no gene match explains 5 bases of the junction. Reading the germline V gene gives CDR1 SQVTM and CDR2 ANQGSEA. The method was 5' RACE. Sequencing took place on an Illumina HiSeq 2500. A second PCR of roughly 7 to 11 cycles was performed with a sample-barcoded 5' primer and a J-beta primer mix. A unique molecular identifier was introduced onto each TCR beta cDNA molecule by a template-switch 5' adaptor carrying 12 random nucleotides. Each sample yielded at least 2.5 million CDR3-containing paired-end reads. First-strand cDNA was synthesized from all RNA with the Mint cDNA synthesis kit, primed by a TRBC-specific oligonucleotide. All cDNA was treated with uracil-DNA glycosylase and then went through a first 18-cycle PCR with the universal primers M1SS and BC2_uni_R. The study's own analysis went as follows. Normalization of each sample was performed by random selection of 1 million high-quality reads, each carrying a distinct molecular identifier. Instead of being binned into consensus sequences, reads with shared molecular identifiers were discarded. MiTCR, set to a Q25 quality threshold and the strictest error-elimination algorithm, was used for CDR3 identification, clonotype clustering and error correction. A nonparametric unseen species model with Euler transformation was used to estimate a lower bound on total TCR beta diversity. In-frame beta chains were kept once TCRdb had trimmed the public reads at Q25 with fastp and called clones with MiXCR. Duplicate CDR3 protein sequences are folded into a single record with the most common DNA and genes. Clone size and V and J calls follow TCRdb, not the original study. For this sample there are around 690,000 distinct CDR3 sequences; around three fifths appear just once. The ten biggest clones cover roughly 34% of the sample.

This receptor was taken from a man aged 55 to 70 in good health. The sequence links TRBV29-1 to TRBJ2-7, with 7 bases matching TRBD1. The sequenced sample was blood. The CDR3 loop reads CSVEDQHRGYEQYF. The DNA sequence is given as TGCAGCGTTGAAGATCAGCACAGGGGCTACGAGCAGTACTTC.